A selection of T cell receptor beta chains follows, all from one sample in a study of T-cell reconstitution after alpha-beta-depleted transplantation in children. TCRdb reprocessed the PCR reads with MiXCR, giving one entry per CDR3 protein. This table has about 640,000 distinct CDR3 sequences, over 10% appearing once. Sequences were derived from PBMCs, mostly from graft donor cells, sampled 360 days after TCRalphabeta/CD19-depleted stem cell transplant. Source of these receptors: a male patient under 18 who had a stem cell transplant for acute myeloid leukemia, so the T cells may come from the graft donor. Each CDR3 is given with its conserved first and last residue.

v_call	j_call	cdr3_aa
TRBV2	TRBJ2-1	CASLRTSGGNEQFF
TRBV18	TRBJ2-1	CASSPPATTYNEQFF
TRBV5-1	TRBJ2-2	CASSLDVTGELFF
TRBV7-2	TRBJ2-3	CASSPGTVHTQYF
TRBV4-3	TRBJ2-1	CASSQDVGGAGYEQFF
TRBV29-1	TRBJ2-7	CSVRATGGYEQYF
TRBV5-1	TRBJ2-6	CASSLVAGVAGANVLTF
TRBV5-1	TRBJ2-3	CASSSDRGLAGVRTDTQYF
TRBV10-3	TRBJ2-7	CAISERIYEQYF
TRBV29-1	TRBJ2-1	CSGQGAGSGSYNEQFF
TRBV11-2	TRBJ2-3	CASKKQGARITDTQYF
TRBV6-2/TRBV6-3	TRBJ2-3	CASRVAVRTDTQYF
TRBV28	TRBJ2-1	CASSPWDRGLIRSYNEQFF
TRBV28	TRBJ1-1	CASSLWPPNTEAFF
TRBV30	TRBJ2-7	CAWSVPGFSYEQYF
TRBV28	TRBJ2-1	CASPAPGLASNEQFF
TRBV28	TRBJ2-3	CASSLLLEETDTQYF
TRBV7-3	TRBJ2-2	CASTKLGYGNTGELFF
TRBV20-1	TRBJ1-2	CSAGGGAIPNYGYTF
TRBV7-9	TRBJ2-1	CASSSTKGAYNEQFF
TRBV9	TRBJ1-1	CASSADLTNTEAFF
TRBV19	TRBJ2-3	CASRGDYTDTQYF
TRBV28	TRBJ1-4	CASSLRSFPPNEKLFF
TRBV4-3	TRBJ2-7	CASSQRLQSRDRRYEQYF
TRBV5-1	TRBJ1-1	CASSLEGALNTEAFF
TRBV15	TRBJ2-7	CATSIRTRDSSEQYF
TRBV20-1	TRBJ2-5	CSASAAQETQYF
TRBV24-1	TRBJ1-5	CATSGRQYHQPQHF